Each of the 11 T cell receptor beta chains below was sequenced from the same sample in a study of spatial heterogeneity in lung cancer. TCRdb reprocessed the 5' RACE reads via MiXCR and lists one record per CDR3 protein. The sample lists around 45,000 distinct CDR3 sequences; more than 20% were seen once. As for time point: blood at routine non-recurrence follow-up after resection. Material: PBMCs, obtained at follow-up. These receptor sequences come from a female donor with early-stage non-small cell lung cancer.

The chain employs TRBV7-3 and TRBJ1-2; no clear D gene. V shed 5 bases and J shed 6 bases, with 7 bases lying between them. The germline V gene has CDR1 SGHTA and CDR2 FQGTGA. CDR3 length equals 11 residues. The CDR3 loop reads CASSPLDGYTF. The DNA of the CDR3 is TGTGCCAGCAGCCCCTTGGATGGCTACACCTTC. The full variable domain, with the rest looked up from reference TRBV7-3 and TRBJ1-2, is GAGVSQTPSNKVTEKGKYVELRCDPISGHTALYWYRQSLGQGPEFLIYFQGTGAADDSGLPNDRFFAVRPEGSVSTLKIQRTERGDSAVYLCASSPLDGYTFGSGTRLTVV.

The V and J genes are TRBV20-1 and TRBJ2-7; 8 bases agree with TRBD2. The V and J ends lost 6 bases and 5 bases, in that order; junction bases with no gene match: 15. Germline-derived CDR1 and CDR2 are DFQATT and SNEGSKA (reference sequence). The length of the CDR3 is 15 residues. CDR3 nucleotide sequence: TGCAGTGCGACTAACCCCAGCGGGAGTCAGAACGAGCAGTACTTC. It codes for CSATNPSGSQNEQYF.

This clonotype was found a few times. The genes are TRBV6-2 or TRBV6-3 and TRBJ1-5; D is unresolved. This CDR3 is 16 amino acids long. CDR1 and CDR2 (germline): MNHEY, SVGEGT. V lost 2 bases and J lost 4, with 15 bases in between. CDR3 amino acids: CASSYQGEGRNQPQHF. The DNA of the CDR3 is TGTGCCAGCAGTTACCAAGGAGAGGGAAGGAATCAGCCCCAGCATTTT.

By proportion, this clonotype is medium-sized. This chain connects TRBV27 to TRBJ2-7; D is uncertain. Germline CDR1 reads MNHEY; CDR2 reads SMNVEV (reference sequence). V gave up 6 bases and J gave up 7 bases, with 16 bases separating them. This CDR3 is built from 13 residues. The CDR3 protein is CASSPTSAGEQYF. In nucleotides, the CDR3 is TGTGCCAGCAGCCCCACGTCAGCTGGGGAGCAGTACTTC.

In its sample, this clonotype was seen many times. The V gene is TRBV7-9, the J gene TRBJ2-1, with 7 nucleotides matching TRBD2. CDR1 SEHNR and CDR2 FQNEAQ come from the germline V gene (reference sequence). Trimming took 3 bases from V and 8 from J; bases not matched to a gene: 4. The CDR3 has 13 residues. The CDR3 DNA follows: TGTGCCAGCAGCTTTTGGGGGGGTGATGAGCAGTTCTTC. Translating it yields CASSFWGGDEQFF.

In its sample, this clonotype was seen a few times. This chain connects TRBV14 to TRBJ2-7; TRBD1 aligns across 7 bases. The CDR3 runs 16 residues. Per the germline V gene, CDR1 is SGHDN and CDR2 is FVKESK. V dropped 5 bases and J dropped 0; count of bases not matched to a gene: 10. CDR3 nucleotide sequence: TGTGCCAGCAGCTCCGGAGTTGGGACAGCCTCCTACGAGCAGTACGTC. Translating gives CASSSGVGTASYEQYV.

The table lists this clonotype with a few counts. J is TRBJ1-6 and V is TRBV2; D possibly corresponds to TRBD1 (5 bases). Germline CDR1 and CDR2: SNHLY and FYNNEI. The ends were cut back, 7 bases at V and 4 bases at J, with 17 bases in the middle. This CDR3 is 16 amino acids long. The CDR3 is CASTPDRGGYNSPLHF. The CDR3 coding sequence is TGTGCCAGCACCCCTGATAGGGGAGGGTATAATTCACCCCTCCACTTT.

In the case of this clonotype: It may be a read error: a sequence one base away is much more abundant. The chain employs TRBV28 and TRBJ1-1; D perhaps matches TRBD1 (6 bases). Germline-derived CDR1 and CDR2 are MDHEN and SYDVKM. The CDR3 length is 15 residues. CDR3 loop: CASILQGWLATEAFF. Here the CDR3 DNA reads TGTGCCAGCATTTTACAGGGCTGGTTGGCCACTGAAGCTTTCTTT. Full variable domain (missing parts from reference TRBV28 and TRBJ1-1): DVKVTQSSRYLVKRTGEKVFLECVQDMDHENMFWYRQDPGLGLRLIYFSYDVKMKEKGDIPEGYSVSREKKERFSLILESASTNQTSMYLCASILQGWLATEAFFGQGTRLTVV.

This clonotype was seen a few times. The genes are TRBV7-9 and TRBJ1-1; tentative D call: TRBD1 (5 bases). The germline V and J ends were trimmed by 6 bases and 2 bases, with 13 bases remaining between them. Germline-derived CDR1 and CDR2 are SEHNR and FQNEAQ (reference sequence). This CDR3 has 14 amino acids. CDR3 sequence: CASRPKDTNTEAFF. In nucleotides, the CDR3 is TGTGCCAGCAGACCCAAGGACACCAACACTGAAGCTTTCTTT. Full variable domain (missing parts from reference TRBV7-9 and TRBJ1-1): DTGVSQNPRHKITKRGQNVTFRCDPISEHNRLYWYRQTLGQGPEFLTYFQNEAQLEKSRLLSDRFSAERPKGSFSTLEIQRTEQGDSAMYLCASRPKDTNTEAFFGQGTRLTVV.

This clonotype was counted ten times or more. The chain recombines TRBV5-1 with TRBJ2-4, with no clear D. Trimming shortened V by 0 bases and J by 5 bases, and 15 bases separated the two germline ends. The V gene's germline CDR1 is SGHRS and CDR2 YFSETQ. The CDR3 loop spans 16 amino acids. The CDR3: CASSLASQTNQNIQYF. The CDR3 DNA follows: TGCGCCAGCAGCTTGGCCTCGCAGACAAACCAAAACATTCAGTACTTC.

CDR3 region: CASSFERAQFF. DNA of the CDR3: TGTGCCAGCAGCTTCGAGCGGGCGCAGTTCTTC. The genes are TRBV5-4 and TRBJ2-1; D perhaps matches TRBD2 (6 bases). V lost 2 bases, J lost 12 bases, and 9 bases lay in between. The germline CDR1 and CDR2 sequences are SGHNT and YYREEE (reference sequence). This CDR3 has 11 amino acids.